The source of this TCR beta chain is a study of cytomegalovirus exposure and HLA in healthy donors. Primers for the PCR totalled 60 Vbeta and 13 Jbeta. Libraries were prepared by immunoSEQ multiplex PCR; TCRdb keeps only in-frame clonotypes and omits some of them. The table records about 170,000 clones, around four fifths of them present only once. Findings and caveats of the study: In a later analysis, TCR beta V- and J-gene trimming showed a link to a missense DCLRE1C variant. Accurate prediction of most subjects' HLA-A and HLA-B alleles from TCR beta sequences was reported.

Points on this clone: Its specificity is unknown.

Trimming at V came to 6 bases and at J to 7 bases, leaving 4 bases not matched to a gene. The CDR3 has 11 amino acids. Germline V gene lookup returns CDR1 DFQATT and CDR2 SNEGSKA (reference sequence). This receptor was identified in a female donor in good health and CMV-seronegative. The rearrangement links TRBV20-1 to TRBJ2-3; TRBD2 matches at 7 bases. Specimen: PBMCs. CDR3 sequence: CSAGTTYTQYF. For the CDR3, the DNA is TGCAGTGCCGGGACTACGTATACGCAGTATTTT.